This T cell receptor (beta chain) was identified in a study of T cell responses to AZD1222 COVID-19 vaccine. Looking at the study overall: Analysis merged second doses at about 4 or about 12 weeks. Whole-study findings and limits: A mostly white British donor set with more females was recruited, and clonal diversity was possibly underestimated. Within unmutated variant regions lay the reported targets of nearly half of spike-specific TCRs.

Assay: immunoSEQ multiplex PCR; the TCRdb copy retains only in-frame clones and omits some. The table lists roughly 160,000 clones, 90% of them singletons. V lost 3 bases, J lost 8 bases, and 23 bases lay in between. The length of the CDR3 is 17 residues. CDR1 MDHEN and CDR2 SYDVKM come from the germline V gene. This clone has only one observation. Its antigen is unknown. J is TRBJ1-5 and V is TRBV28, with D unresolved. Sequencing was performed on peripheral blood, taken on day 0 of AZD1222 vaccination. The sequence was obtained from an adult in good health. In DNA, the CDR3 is TGTGCCAGCAGTTTCATATCGTCAGCCATCGGTTCGGAGCCCCAGCATTTT. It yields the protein CASSFISSAIGSEPQHF.